This T cell receptor beta chain originates from a study of blood T cells in healthy people across ages. For the second PCR, which ran for about 6 to 11 cycles, a sample-barcoded 5' primer and a J-beta primer mix were used. TCRdb re-derived calls from the 5' RACE reads in MiXCR, one entry per CDR3 protein. The sample has around 850,000 distinct CDR3 sequences, about 37% seen once. About this clonotype itself: A single base separates this from a much larger clone, so it may be a read error.

V shed 6 bases and J 5 bases; nucleotides not matched to a gene: 7. The CDR3 has 15 residues. The rearrangement links TRBV12-3 or TRBV12-4 to TRBJ2-1, with 10 bases lining up with TRBD2. The specimen was blood. This sequence was found in a young man in good health. The CDR3 loop reads CASRLGTSVHNEQFF. For the CDR3, the DNA is TGTGCCAGCAGGCTGGGGACTAGCGTTCACAATGAGCAGTTCTTC.